This TCR beta chain was captured by sequencing in a study of shared clonotypes between healthy human individuals. At the level of the study: The plates for each donor numbered three CD4 naive, three CD4 memory, two CD8 naive and one CD8 memory.

Regarding this clone: What it binds is unknown.

Study-level findings and limits: A limitation of the genetic and exposure-history diversity represented arose from few donors.

The CDR3 consists of 15 residues. V lost 1 base and J lost 6, with 19 bases in between. Germline CDR1 GTSNPN, CDR2 SVGIG (reference sequence). Profiled with immunoSEQ multiplex PCR; TCRdb holds only in-frame clones, not every one. The sample has about 2.4 million clones, around 94% seen once. The chain is built from TRBV30 and TRBJ2-7, with D tentatively TRBD2 (6 bases). This sequence was found in a man younger than 35 in good health. The specimen was naive CD4+ T cells sorted from blood. The subset: CD45RA+ positively selected. The CDR3 DNA reads TGTGCCTGGAGTGGGTGGCCTAGCGTGACTCTCGAGCAGTACTTC. This encodes CAWSGWPSVTLEQYF. Combining the CDR3 with reference TRBV30 and TRBJ2-7 gives the whole variable domain SQTIHQWPATLVQPVGSPLSLECTVEGTSNPNLYWYRQAAGRGLQLLFYSVGIGQISSEVPQNLSASRPQDRQFILSSKKLLLSDSGFYLCAWSGWPSVTLEQYFGPGTRLTVT.